Following are 24 T cell receptor beta chains from one sample sequenced in a study of OX40 agonist ivuxolimab in advanced cancers. The library was made by the immunoSEQ multiplex PCR assay. The source is immuneACCESS, and TCRdb retained only in-frame sequences with V and J called. Part of the clones is not carried over; for the studies checked, unresolved V genes explain less than half of this, and the remainder is unexplained. A total of approximately 44,000 clones appear in this sample, 86% of them only once. The ten largest clones capture about 12% of the sample. The sample consisted of CD4+ or CD8+ T cells sorted from blood, taken in a trial of the OX40 agonist ivuxolimab. Source of these receptors: an adult with an advanced solid tumor such as melanoma, head and neck, liver or kidney cancer.

In its sample, this clone is medium-sized. The rearrangement joins TRBV5-5 to TRBJ2-1, with 9 bases lining up with TRBD1. The J segment lost 7 bases and the V segment lost 2 bases, leaving 7 bases of the junction unmatched. Germline V gene data show CDR1 as SGHKS and CDR2 as YYEKEE (reference sequence). The CDR3 has 15 residues. Here the CDR3 reads CASSFTGGAGNEQFF. In nucleotides, the CDR3 is TGTGCCAGCAGCTTTACAGGGGGCGCGGGGAATGAGCAGTTCTTC.

J is TRBJ1-1 and V is TRBV5-6; TRBD1 might be the D (5 bases). The CDR3 runs 14 residues. Deletions cut 0 bases from V and 5 bases from J, with 11 bases between. Germline lookup yields CDR1 SGHDT and CDR2 YYEEEE. CDR3 region: CASSLVGLLTEAFF. The DNA for the CDR3 is TGTGCCAGCAGCTTGGTGGGGCTCCTTACTGAAGCTTTCTTT.

The gene calls are TRBV19 and TRBJ2-7; a weak D match, TRBD2 (6 bases). Trimming stripped 1 base from V and 0 bases from J, with 13 bases between. There are 16 residues in the CDR3. In germline, CDR1 is LNHDA, CDR2 SQIVND (reference sequence). CDR3 bases: TGTGCCAGTAGTATAGGGCCGGGGGTAGTCTCCTACGAGCAGTACTTC. Translation gives CASSIGPGVVSYEQYF.

The chain carries TRBV9 and TRBJ2-7; tentatively, D is TRBD1 or TRBD2 (6 bases each). Germline V CDR1 and CDR2: SGDLS, YYNGEE. CDR3 length equals 15 residues. V lost 0 bases and J 0 bases, leaving 10 bases between the germline ends. CDR3 amino acids: CASSVAGEASYEQYF. The CDR3 nucleotides read TGTGCCAGCAGCGTAGCAGGGGAGGCCTCCTACGAGCAGTACTTC.

The gene calls are TRBV9 and TRBJ1-4; 8 nucleotides align to TRBD1. Germline trimming cut 3 bases from V and 8 bases from J; bases unmatched to any gene: 6. This CDR3 has 14 residues. In germline, CDR1 is SGDLS, CDR2 YYNGEE. The CDR3 nucleotides read TGTGCCAGCAGCGAGACAGGGGTAGAGGAAAAACTGTTTTTT. Its translation: CASSETGVEEKLFF. Drawing the rest from reference TRBV9 and TRBJ1-4, the complete variable domain is DSGVTQTPKHLITATGQRVTLRCSPRSGDLSVYWYQQSLDQGLQFLIQYYNGEERAKGNILERFSAQQFPDLHSELNLSSLELGDSALYFCASSETGVEEKLFFGSGTQLSVL.

The chain links TRBV15 to TRBJ1-3; no definite D call. In germline, CDR1 is LNHNV, CDR2 YYDKDF (reference sequence). The CDR3 extends over 12 amino acids. Deletions cut 5 bases from V and 1 base from J, with 3 bases between. The CDR3 nucleotides read TGTGCCACCAGCCTTTCTGGAAACACCATATATTTT. Translating gives CATSLSGNTIYF.

The chain couples TRBV19 to TRBJ1-1; perhaps TRBD1 as D (5 bases). The germline V gene has CDR1 LNHDA and CDR2 SQIVND (reference sequence). This CDR3 is built from 12 residues. Trimming stripped 3 bases from V and 7 bases from J, with 9 bases between. CDR3 amino acids: CASSMWRGEAFF. CDR3 DNA sequence: TGTGCCAGTAGTATGTGGAGGGGTGAAGCTTTCTTT.

The CDR3 sequence is CASGGNVFEGPGELFF. CDR3 coding DNA: TGTGCCAGCGGCGGGAACGTTTTTGAGGGTCCCGGGGAGCTGTTTTTT. The chain links TRBV25-1 to TRBJ2-2, with a possible D match to TRBD2 (6 bases). Trimming removed 8 bases from V and 6 bases from J, with 22 bases in between. This CDR3 has 16 amino acids. The V gene's germline CDR1 is MGHDK and CDR2 SYGVNS. The whole variable domain, remainder taken from reference TRBV25-1 and TRBJ2-2, is EADIYQTPRYLVIGTGKKITLECSQTMGHDKMYWYQQDPGMELHLIHYSYGVNSTEKGDLSSESTVSRIRTEHFPLTLESARPSHTSQYLCASGGNVFEGPGELFFGEGSRLTVL.

This rearrangement joins TRBV11-2 to TRBJ1-2; the D is unclear. The germline gives CDR1 SGHAT, CDR2 FQNNGV. CDR3 length: 12 residues. The V gene lost 1 base and the J gene lost 4 bases, with 4 bases spanning the gap. In nucleotides, the CDR3 is TGTGCCAGCAGCTTAGGGGGCTATGGCTACACCTTC. It encodes CASSLGGYGYTF.

Here the CDR3 DNA reads TGCGCCAGCAGACCAGGGGAGGCAACTAATGAAAAACTGTTTTTT. Translation gives CASRPGEATNEKLFF. J is TRBJ1-4 and V is TRBV5-1; D possibly corresponds to TRBD1 (6 bases). The CDR3 has 15 amino acids. Germline loops: CDR1 SGHRS, CDR2 YFSETQ. V lost 5 bases and J 0 bases, leaving 11 bases between the germline ends.

The chain carries TRBV10-1 and TRBJ2-3; perhaps TRBD1 as D (6 bases). CDR1 is WNHNN, CDR2 SYGVQD, per germline (reference sequence). Trimming removed 2 bases from V and 6 bases from J, with 15 bases in between. The CDR3 has 15 residues. The DNA of the CDR3 is TGCGCCAGCAGTGAGCGTCGTTCAGGGGTTGATACGCAGTATTTT. Translated, it gives CASSERRSGVDTQYF.

The V and J genes are TRBV9 and TRBJ2-5; 7 nucleotides align to TRBD1. Germline values: CDR1 SGDLS, CDR2 YYNGEE. The CDR3 is made up of 15 amino acids. V lost 3 bases, J lost 2 bases, and 7 bases stayed unmatched. The CDR3 spells CASSDGTALQETQYF. The CDR3 nucleotides are TGTGCCAGCAGCGACGGGACAGCGCTACAAGAGACCCAGTACTTC. The variable domain in full, completed from reference TRBV9 and TRBJ2-5, reads DSGVTQTPKHLITATGQRVTLRCSPRSGDLSVYWYQQSLDQGLQFLIQYYNGEERAKGNILERFSAQQFPDLHSELNLSSLELGDSALYFCASSDGTALQETQYFGPGTRLLVL.

This clone was seen just once. This CDR3 is CASSEWTGSLRGYTF. In DNA, the CDR3 is TGTGCCAGCAGTGAATGGACAGGGTCCTTACGAGGCTACACCTTC. The V call is TRBV2, the J call TRBJ1-2; TRBD1 agrees at 8 bases. The CDR3 sequence is 15 residues long. Germline V lookup: CDR1 SNHLY, CDR2 FYNNEI. The V segment lost 2 bases and the J segment 8 bases; nucleotides outside the gene matches: 10.

The V and J genes are TRBV5-5 and TRBJ2-3; unclear D gene. Trimming removed 0 bases at V and 2 bases at J, with 7 bases between. The germline gives CDR1 SGHKS, CDR2 YYEKEE (reference sequence). This CDR3 is built from 14 residues. CDR3 amino acids: CASSLVRSTDTQYF. In DNA form, the CDR3 reads TGTGCCAGCAGCTTGGTACGTTCCACAGATACGCAGTATTTT. Combining the CDR3 with reference TRBV5-5 and TRBJ2-3 gives the whole variable domain DAGVTQSPTHLIKTRGQQVTLRCSPISGHKSVSWYQQVLGQGPQFIFQYYEKEERGRGNFPDRFSARQFPNYSSELNVNALLLGDSALYLCASSLVRSTDTQYFGPGTRLTVL.

The rearrangement uses TRBV7-8 and TRBJ2-3; D perhaps matches TRBD2 (6 bases). This CDR3 has 17 amino acids. CDR1 SGHVS and CDR2 FQNEAQ come from the germline V gene. Trimming removed 5 bases from V and 8 bases from J, with 26 bases in between. CDR3 sequence: CASSPPGRTWIKGTQYF. The CDR3 coding sequence is TGTGCCAGCAGCCCCCCGGGGAGGACCTGGATAAAGGGTACGCAGTATTTT.

V is TRBV5-4 and J is TRBJ2-6; the D call may be TRBD1 or TRBD2 (5 bases each). The CDR3 spans 15 residues. The ends were cut back, 0 bases at V and 2 bases at J, with 6 bases in the middle. Germline values: CDR1 SGHNT, CDR2 YYREEE (reference sequence). In nucleotides, the CDR3 is TGTGCCAGCAGCTTGGTGGGGGCTGGGGCCAACGTCCTGACTTTC. It specifies CASSLVGAGANVLTF.

This rearrangement joins TRBV2 to TRBJ2-7, with 7 bases fitting TRBD2. Germline V CDR1 and CDR2: SNHLY, FYNNEI. The CDR3 length is 14 residues. The J segment lost 3 bases and the V segment lost 4 bases, leaving 6 bases of the junction unmatched. CDR3 DNA: TGTGCCAGCAGTGCTAGCGGAGAGAACTACGAGCAGTACTTC. This encodes CASSASGENYEQYF. Full variable domain (rest looked up from reference TRBV2 and TRBJ2-7): EPEVTQTPSHQVTQMGQEVILRCVPISNHLYFYWYRQILGQKVEFLVSFYNNEISEKSEIFDDQFSVERPDGSNFTLKIRSTKLEDSAMYFCASSASGENYEQYFGPGTRLTVT.

The genes are TRBV28 and TRBJ1-5; the D is unclear. CDR3 length: 15 amino acids. Deletions cut 7 bases from V and 2 bases from J, with 15 bases between. Germline V gene data show CDR1 as MDHEN and CDR2 as SYDVKM. Written as DNA, the CDR3 is TGTGCCAGCACCAACAGCATGAGGGGCAATCAGCCCCAGCATTTT. Translating gives CASTNSMRGNQPQHF.

V and J are TRBV9 and TRBJ2-3; no reliable D call. Germline CDR1 SGDLS, CDR2 YYNGEE. V lost 0 bases and J lost 5, with 13 bases in between. The CDR3 sequence is 15 residues long. The DNA for the CDR3 is TGTGCCAGCAGCGTAGCCGGCGATCGGAAAGATACGCAGTATTTT. It encodes CASSVAGDRKDTQYF.

The rearrangement joins TRBV7-6 to TRBJ1-1; D unclear. V was shortened by 3 bases and J by 1 base, with 9 bases between the two germline ends. This CDR3 has 14 residues. Germline values: CDR1 SGHVS, CDR2 FNYEAQ. CDR3 nucleotide sequence: TGTGCCAGCAGCTTGGGTGACGAGAACACTGAAGCTTTCTTT. Translating gives CASSLGDENTEAFF.

About this clone: Other DNA sequences from this sample encode an identical CDR3 as well. The rearrangement links TRBV6-5 to TRBJ1-1, with a possible D match to TRBD1 (5 bases). The CDR3 loop spans 14 amino acids. The V end was cut by 5 bases, the J end by 3 bases, with 13 bases between. Per germline, CDR1 MNHEY and CDR2 SVGAGI. This chain's CDR3 is CASSLGGEDTEAFF. CDR3 nucleotide sequence: TGTGCCAGCAGTCTCGGGGGGGAGGACACTGAAGCTTTCTTT.

This clone is categorized as medium-sized (0.01 to 0.1%). The chain employs TRBV5-6 and TRBJ1-1, with TRBD1 matching over 7 bases. The CDR3 consists of 14 residues. V lost 2 bases to trimming and J lost 0 bases; unmatched junction nucleotides: 1. Germline loops: CDR1 SGHDT, CDR2 YYEEEE. This chain's CDR3 is CASSFTGVNTEAFF. CDR3 nucleotides: TGTGCCAGCAGCTTTACAGGGGTGAACACTGAAGCTTTCTTT.

This clone was counted once. The chain is built from TRBV18 and TRBJ2-1; no clear D gene. V lost 2 bases and J lost 1, with 6 bases in between. The germline gives CDR1 KGHSH, CDR2 LQKENI. This CDR3 region has 14 residues. The CDR3 nucleotides are TGTGCCAGCTCACCAGACTCATCCTACAATGAGCAGTTCTTC. This translates into CASSPDSSYNEQFF.

This clone was seen only a few times. This sequence joins TRBV29-1 and TRBJ2-1, with D possibly being TRBD1 or TRBD2 (6 bases each). Trimming stripped 1 base from V and 10 bases from J, with 17 bases between. The CDR3 runs to 14 residues. Germline-derived CDR1 and CDR2 are SQVTM and ANQGSEA. The CDR3 reads CSVEGAGEGGEQFF. CDR3 coding DNA: TGCAGCGTTGAAGGGGCAGGAGAAGGGGGGGAGCAGTTCTTC.